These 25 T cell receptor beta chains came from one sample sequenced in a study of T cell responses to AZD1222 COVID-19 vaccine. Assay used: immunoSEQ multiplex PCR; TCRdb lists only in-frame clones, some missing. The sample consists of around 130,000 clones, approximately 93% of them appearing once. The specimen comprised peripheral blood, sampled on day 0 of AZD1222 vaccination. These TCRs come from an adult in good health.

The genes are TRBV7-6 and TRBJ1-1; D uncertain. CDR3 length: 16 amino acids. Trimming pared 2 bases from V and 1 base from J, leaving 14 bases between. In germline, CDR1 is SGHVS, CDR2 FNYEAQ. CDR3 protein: CASSLLKSMANTEAFF. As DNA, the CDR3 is TGTGCCAGCAGCTTACTCAAATCCATGGCGAACACTGAAGCTTTCTTT. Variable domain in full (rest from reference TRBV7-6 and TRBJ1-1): GAGVSQSPRYKVTKRGQDVALRCDPISGHVSLYWYRQALGQGPEFLTYFNYEAQQDKSGLPNDRFSAERPEGSISTLTIQRTEQRDSAMYRCASSLLKSMANTEAFFGQGTRLTVV.

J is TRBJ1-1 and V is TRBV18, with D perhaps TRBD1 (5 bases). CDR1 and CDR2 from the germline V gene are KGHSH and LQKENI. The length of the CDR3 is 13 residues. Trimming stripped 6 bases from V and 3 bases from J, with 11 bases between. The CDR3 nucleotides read TGTGCCAGCTCTCCCCCGGGGGACACTGAAGCTTTCTTT. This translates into CASSPPGDTEAFF.

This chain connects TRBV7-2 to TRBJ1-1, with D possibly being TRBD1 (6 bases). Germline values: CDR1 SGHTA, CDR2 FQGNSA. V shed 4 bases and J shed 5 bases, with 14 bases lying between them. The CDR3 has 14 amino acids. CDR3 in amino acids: CASSYRVFRTEAFF. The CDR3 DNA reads TGTGCCAGCAGCTACAGGGTATTTCGGACTGAAGCTTTCTTT.

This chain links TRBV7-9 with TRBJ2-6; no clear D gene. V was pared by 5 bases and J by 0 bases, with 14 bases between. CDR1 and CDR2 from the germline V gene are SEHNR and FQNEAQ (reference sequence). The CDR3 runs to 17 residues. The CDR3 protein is CASSPRASNSGANVLTF. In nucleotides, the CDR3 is TGTGCCAGCAGCCCCCGGGCCTCCAACTCTGGGGCCAACGTCCTGACTTTC. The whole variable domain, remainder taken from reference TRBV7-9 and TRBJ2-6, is DTGVSQNPRHKITKRGQNVTFRCDPISEHNRLYWYRQTLGQGPEFLTYFQNEAQLEKSRLLSDRFSAERPKGSFSTLEIQRTEQGDSAMYLCASSPRASNSGANVLTFGAGSRLTVL.

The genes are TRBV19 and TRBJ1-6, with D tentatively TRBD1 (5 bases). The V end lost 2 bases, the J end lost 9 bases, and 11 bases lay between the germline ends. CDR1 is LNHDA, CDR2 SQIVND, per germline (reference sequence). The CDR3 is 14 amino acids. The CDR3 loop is CASSISTGGSPLHF. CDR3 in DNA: TGTGCCAGTAGTATAAGCACCGGGGGTTCACCCCTCCACTTT. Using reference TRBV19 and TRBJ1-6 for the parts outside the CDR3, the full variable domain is DGGITQSPKYLFRKEGQNVTLSCEQNLNHDAMYWYRQDPGQGLRLIYYSQIVNDFQKGDIAEGYSVSREKKESFPLTVTSAQKNPTAFYLCASSISTGGSPLHFGNGTRLTVT.

CDR3 nucleotide sequence: TGTGCCAGCAGCCTACAGGGGGCAGGGGGCTATGGCTACACCTTC. It specifies CASSLQGAGGYGYTF. This chain links TRBV3-1 (or the pseudogene TRBV3-2) with TRBJ1-2; 9 bases line up with TRBD1. V trimming: 4 bases; J trimming: 4 bases; junction bases outside the gene matches: 7. This CDR3 contains 15 residues. Germline V CDR1 and CDR2: LGHDT, YNNKEL (reference sequence).

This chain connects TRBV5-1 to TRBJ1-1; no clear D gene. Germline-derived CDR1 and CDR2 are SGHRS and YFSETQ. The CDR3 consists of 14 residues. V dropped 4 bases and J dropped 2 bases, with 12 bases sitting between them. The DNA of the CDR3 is TGCGCCAGCAGCCCCCAGGAGGGTAACACTGAAGCTTTCTTT. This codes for CASSPQEGNTEAFF.

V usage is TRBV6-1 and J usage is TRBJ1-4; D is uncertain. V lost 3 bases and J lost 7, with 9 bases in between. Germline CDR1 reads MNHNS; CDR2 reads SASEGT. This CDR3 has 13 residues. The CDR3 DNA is TGTGCCAGCAGTGACCTCTACCGTGAAAAACTGTTTTTT. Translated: CASSDLYREKLFF.

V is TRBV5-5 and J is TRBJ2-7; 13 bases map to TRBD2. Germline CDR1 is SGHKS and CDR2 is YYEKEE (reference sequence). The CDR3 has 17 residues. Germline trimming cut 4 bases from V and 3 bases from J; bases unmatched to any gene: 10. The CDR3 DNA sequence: TGTGCCAGCAGCCAGGGACTAGCGGGGAGGACATACTACGAGCAGTACTTC. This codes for CASSQGLAGRTYYEQYF.

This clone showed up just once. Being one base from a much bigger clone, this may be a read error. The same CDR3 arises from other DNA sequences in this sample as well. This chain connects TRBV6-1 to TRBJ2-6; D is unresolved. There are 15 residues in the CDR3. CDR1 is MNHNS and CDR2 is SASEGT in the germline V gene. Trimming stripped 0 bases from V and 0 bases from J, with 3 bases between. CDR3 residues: CASSEASSGANVLTF. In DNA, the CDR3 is TGTGCCAGCAGTGAAGCCAGCTCTGGGGCCAACGTCCTGACTTTC.

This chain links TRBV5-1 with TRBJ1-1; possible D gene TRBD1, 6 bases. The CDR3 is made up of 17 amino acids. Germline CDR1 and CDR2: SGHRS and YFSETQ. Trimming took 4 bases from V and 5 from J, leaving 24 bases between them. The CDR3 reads CASSRLAGTTPRTEAFF. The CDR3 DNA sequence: TGCGCCAGCAGCCGCCTTGCCGGGACAACTCCGCGAACTGAAGCTTTCTTT.

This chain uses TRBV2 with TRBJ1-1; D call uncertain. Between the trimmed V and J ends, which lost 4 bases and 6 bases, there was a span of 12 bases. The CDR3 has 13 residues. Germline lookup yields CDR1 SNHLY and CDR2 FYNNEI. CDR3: CASSVGRLAEAFF. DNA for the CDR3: TGTGCCAGCAGTGTCGGACGGTTGGCTGAAGCTTTCTTT.

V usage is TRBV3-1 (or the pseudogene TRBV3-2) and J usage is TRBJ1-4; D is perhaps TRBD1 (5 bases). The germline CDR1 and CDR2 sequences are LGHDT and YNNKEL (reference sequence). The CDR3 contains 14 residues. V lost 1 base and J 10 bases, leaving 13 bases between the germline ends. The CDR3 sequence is CASSQAGNIGKLFF. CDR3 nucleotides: TGTGCCAGCAGCCAAGCAGGGAACATCGGAAAACTGTTTTTT.

CDR3 nucleotide sequence: TGTGCCAGCAGCTTTGGGGGACAGGGAGGGTTTAACACTGAAGCTTTCTTT. It translates to CASSFGGQGGFNTEAFF. This chain uses TRBV5-4 with TRBJ1-1, with 9 bases matching TRBD1. Germline CDR1 is SGHNT and CDR2 is YYREEE (reference sequence). Trimming removed 2 bases from V and 2 bases from J; junction bases left unmatched: 10. This CDR3 has 17 amino acids.

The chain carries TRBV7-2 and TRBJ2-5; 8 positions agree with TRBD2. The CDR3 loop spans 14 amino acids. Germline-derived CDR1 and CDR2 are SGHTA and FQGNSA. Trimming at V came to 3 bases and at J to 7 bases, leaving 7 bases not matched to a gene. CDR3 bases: TGTGCCAGCAGCTTGAACGGGGGGGCTGGGACCCAGTACTTC. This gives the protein CASSLNGGAGTQYF.

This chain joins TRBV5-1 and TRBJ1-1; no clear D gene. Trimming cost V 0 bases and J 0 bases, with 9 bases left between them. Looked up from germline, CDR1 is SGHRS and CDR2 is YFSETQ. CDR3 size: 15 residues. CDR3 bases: TGCGCCAGCAGCTTGGTTGCCGGAGTGAACACTGAAGCTTTCTTT. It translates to CASSLVAGVNTEAFF.

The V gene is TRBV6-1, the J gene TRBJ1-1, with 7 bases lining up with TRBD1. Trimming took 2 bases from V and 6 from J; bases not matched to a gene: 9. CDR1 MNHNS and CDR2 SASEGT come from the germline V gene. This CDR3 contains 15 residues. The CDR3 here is CASSEFAHRGPEAFF. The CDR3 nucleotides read TGTGCCAGCAGTGAATTCGCCCACAGGGGCCCTGAAGCTTTCTTT.

This CDR3 is CASSLEVNTEAFF. Here the CDR3 DNA reads TGCGCCAGCAGCTTGGAAGTCAACACTGAAGCTTTCTTT. This chain links TRBV5-1 with TRBJ1-1; the D is unclear. The CDR3 sequence is 13 residues long. Trimming removed 0 bases at V and 2 bases at J, with 5 bases between. Germline CDR1 SGHRS, CDR2 YFSETQ. The whole variable domain, filled in from reference TRBV5-1 and TRBJ1-1, reads KAGVTQTPRYLIKTRGQQVTLSCSPISGHRSVSWYQQTPGQGLQFLFEYFSETQRNKGNFPGRFSGRQFSNSRSEMNVSTLELGDSALYLCASSLEVNTEAFFGQGTRLTVV.

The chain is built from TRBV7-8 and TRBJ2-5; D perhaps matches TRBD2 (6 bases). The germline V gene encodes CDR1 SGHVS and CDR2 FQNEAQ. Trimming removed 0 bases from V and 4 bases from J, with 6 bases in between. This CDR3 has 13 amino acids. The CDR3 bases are TGTGCCAGCAGCTTAGCCGGGGGAGAGACCCAGTACTTC. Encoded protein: CASSLAGGETQYF.

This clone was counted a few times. The CDR3 nucleotides are TGTGCCAGCAGCGTAGGACAGGGAAACTACGAGCAGTACTTC. This translates into CASSVGQGNYEQYF. This chain joins TRBV9 and TRBJ2-7; 7 bases align to TRBD1. Germline V lookup: CDR1 SGDLS, CDR2 YYNGEE. The trim removed 0 bases at V and 3 bases at J, leaving 3 bases unmatched. The CDR3 contains 14 residues.

CDR3 nucleotide sequence: TGTGCCAGCAGTTTCAGCCAAGGTTGGAACACTGAAGCTTTCTTT. Amino acid sequence: CASSFSQGWNTEAFF. The V call is TRBV28, the J call TRBJ1-1; D unclear. Germline lookup yields CDR1 MDHEN and CDR2 SYDVKM. The V end lost 3 bases, the J end lost 1 base, and 12 bases lay between the germline ends. The CDR3 loop spans 15 amino acids.

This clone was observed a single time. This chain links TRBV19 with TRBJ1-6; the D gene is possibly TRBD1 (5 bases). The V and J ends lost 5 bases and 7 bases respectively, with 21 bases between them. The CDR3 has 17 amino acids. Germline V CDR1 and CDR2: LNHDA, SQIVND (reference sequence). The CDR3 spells CASSLGAQLGRNSPLHF. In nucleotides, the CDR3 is TGTGCCAGTAGTTTAGGGGCCCAACTGGGGCGAAATTCACCCCTCCACTTT.

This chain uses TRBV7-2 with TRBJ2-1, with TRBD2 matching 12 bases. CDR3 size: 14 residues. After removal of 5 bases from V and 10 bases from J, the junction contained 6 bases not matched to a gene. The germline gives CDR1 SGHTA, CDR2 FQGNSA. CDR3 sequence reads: CASSPGLAGTEQFF. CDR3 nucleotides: TGTGCCAGCAGCCCAGGACTAGCGGGGACCGAGCAGTTCTTC.

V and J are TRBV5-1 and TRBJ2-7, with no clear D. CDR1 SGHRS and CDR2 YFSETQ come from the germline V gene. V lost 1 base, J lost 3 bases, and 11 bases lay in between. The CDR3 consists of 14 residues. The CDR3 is CASSLHGQNYEQYF. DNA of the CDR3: TGCGCCAGCAGCTTGCATGGTCAGAACTACGAGCAGTACTTC.

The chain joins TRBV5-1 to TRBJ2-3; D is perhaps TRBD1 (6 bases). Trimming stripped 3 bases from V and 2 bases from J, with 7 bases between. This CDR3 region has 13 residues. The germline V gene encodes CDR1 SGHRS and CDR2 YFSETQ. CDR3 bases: TGCGCCAGCAGCTGGGACAACACAGATACGCAGTATTTT. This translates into CASSWDNTDTQYF.